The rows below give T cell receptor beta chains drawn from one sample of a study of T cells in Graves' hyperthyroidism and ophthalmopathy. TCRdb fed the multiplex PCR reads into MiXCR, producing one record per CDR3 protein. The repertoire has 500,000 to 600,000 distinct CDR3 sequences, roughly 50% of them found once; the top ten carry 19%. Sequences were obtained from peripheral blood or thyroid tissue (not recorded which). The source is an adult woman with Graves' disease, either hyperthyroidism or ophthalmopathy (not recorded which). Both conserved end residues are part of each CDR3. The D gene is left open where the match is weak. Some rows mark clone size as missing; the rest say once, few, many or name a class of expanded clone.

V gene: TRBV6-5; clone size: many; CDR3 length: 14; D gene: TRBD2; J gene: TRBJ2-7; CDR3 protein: CASSIAGVSYEQYF; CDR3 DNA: TGTGCCAGCAGTATAGCGGGGGTCTCCTACGAGCAGTACTTC
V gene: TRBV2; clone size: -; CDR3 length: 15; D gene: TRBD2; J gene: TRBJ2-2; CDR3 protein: CASSKGLAGTGELFF; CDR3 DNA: TGTGCCAGCAGCAAGGGACTAGCGGGAACCGGGGAGCTGTTTTTT
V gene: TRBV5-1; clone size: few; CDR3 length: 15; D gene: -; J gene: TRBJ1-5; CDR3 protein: CASSLDGGSHQPQHF; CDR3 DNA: TGCGCCAGCAGCTTGGACGGGGGCAGCCATCAGCCCCAGCATTTT
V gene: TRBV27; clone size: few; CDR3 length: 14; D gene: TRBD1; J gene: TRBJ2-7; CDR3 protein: CASSRIGQGYEQYF; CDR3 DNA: TGTGCCAGCAGTAGGATCGGACAGGGCTACGAGCAGTACTTC
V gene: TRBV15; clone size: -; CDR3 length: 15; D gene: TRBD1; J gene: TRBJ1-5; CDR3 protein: CATSRDRAFNQPQHF; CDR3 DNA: TGTGCCACCAGCAGGGACAGGGCATTCAATCAGCCCCAGCATTTT
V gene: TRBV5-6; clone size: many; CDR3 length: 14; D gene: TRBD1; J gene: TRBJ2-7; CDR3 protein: CASSRGQGYYEQYF; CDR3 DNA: TGTGCCAGCAGCCGGGGACAGGGATACTACGAGCAGTACTTC
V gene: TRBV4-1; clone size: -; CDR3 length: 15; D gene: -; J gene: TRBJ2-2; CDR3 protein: CASSQGRRNTGELFF; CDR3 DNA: TGCGCCAGCAGCCAGGGGCGGAGGAACACCGGGGAGCTGTTTTTT
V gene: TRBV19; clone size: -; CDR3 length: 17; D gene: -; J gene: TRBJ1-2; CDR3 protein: CASSGGYSGANVYGYTF; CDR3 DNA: TGTGCCAGTAGTGGGGGGTACTCTGGGGCCAACGTCTATGGCTACACCTTC
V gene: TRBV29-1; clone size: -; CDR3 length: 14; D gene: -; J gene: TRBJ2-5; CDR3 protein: CSVEDREFQETQYF; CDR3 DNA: TGCAGCGTTGAAGATCGGGAGTTCCAAGAGACCCAGTACTTC
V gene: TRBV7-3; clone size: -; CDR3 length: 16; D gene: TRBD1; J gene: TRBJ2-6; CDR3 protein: CASSRRTGAGANVLTF; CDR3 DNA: TGTGCCAGCAGCCGTAGGACAGGGGCTGGGGCCAACGTCCTGACTTTC
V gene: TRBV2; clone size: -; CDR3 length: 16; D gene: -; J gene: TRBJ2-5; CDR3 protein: CASSEEGAGTGQTQYF; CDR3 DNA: TGTGCCAGCAGTGAAGAAGGAGCAGGGACCGGGCAGACCCAGTACTTC